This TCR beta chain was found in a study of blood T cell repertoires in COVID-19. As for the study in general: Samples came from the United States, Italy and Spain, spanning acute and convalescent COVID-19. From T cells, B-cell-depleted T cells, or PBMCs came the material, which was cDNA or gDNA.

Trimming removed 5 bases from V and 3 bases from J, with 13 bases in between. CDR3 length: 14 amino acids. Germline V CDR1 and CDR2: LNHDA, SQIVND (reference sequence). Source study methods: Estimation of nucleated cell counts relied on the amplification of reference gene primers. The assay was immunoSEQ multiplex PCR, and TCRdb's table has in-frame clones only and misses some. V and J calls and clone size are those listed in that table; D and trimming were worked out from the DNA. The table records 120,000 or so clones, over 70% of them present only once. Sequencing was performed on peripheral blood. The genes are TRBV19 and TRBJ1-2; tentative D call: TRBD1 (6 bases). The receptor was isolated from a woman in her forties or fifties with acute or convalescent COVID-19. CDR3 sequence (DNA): TGTGCCAGTAGTCAATTGACAGGAGACTATGGCTACACCTTC. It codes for CASSQLTGDYGYTF.